This T cell receptor (beta chain) emerged from a study of T cell repertoires in cytomegalovirus infection. Study-level information: Both a matching HLA type and CMV infection were indicated by public TCR beta signatures. Broader study findings: CMV-specific TCR beta clonotypes restricted by HLA-C dominated the ex vivo response. Carriers of CMV plus the relevant HLA were identified by cumulative public TCR beta family frequency.

TCRdb fed the reads into MiXCR, producing one record per CDR3 protein. The data contain almost 550,000 distinct CDR3 sequences, about 15% of them singletons. This clonotype turned up a few times. Its specificity is not known. There are 13 residues in the CDR3. V was cut by 10 bases and J by 7 bases, with 17 bases left in between. The chain joins TRBV12-3 or TRBV12-4 to TRBJ1-5; D may be TRBD1 (5 bases). The clonotype comes from a human donor in good health (CMV status not recorded). Some clones in this sample may be carry-over from other donors' samples. Sequencing was performed on CD8+ T cells from PBMCs. Written as DNA, the CDR3 is TGTGCCACTTCACTTGGTAGGGGACAGCCCCAGCATTTT. Residues: CATSLGRGQPQHF.